A single sample is the source of the 15 T cell receptor beta chains below, sequenced in a study of T cell repertoires in cytomegalovirus infection. These receptors' targets are unknown. MiXCR, applied by TCRdb to the reads, yields one record per CDR3 protein. The repertoire holds roughly 500,000 distinct CDR3 sequences, roughly a third seen once, with roughly 15% in the top ten. Sample: cultured PBMCs, taken from culture after CMV antigen stimulation. Every receptor here comes from a human donor in good health (CMV status not recorded). Some clones in this sample may be carry-over from other donors' samples.

This clonotype was detected only a few times. This chain uses TRBV11-2 with TRBJ1-5, with no clear D. This CDR3 comprises 13 residues. Trimming pared 4 bases from V and 3 bases from J, leaving 7 bases between. Germline CDR1 and CDR2: SGHAT and FQNNGV. The CDR3 DNA sequence: TGTGCCAGCAGCTCCTCCAACAATCAGCCCCAGCATTTT. Translating gives CASSSSNNQPQHF.

This clonotype was counted many times. The J gene is TRBJ2-3, the V gene TRBV7-2; D may match TRBD1 or TRBD2 (5 bases each). CDR3 length: 16 amino acids. V lost 0 bases to trimming and J lost 6 bases, with 16 bases between them. CDR1 is SGHTA and CDR2 is FQGNSA in the germline V gene. The chain's CDR3 is CASSLARSGSGDTQYF. The DNA for the CDR3 is TGTGCCAGCAGCTTAGCGAGGTCAGGGTCGGGGGATACGCAGTATTTT.

A few counts support this clonotype. The CDR3 DNA reads TGTGCCAGCAGCGTCACCGGGACAGACAATGAAAAACTGTTTTTT. The encoded protein is CASSVTGTDNEKLFF. The V gene is TRBV7-2, the J gene TRBJ1-4; TRBD1 matches at 7 bases. Germline V lookup: CDR1 SGHTA, CDR2 FQGNSA. The CDR3 spans 15 residues. V dropped 5 bases and J dropped 5; count of bases not matched to a gene: 8.

This clonotype has a handful of counts. The V gene is TRBV7-4, the J gene TRBJ2-7; 16 positions match TRBD2. The CDR3 contains 15 residues. V dropped 5 bases and J dropped 7; count of bases not matched to a gene: 5. Germline-derived CDR1 and CDR2 are SGHVT and SQSDAQ. CDR3 protein: CASSPGLAGGKEQYV. The CDR3 DNA reads as TGTGCCAGCAGCCCGGGACTAGCGGGAGGGAAAGAGCAGTACGTC.

This chain joins TRBV6-2 or TRBV6-3 and TRBJ1-1; D is ambiguous. The length of the CDR3 is 15 residues. Looked up from germline, CDR1 is MNHEY and CDR2 is SVGEGT. Trimming pared 10 bases from V and 0 bases from J, leaving 18 bases between. Here the CDR3 DNA reads TGTGCCACCTCCCACCCGACTATTATGAACACTGAAGCTTTCTTT. Translation: CATSHPTIMNTEAFF.

The CDR3, as DNA: TGTGCCAGCAGTTACAGCCAGAATTCACCCCTCCACTTT. Protein: CASSYSQNSPLHF. V is TRBV25-1 and J is TRBJ1-6, with unresolved D. V gave up 5 bases and J gave up 7 bases, with 9 bases separating them. This CDR3 contains 13 residues. Germline CDR1 is MGHDK and CDR2 is SYGVNS.

CDR3 DNA: TGTGCCACCAGTGATTACGGCGAGACGAGTAGCGGATCCTACAATGAGCAGTTCTTC. Translation: CATSDYGETSSGSYNEQFF. The J gene is TRBJ2-1, the V gene TRBV24-1; TRBD2 is a possible D gene (6 bases). Trimming left V 2 bases short and J 1 base short, with 20 bases between. The CDR3 covers 19 residues. Germline V CDR1 and CDR2: KGHDR, SFDVKD.

The CDR3 bases are TGTGCCAGCAGCACCGGGACAGGCAGAAGCTACGAGCAGTACGTC. This gives the protein CASSTGTGRSYEQYV. The chain combines TRBV11-2 with TRBJ2-7, with 8 bases matching TRBD1. This CDR3 has 15 residues. From germline, CDR1 is SGHAT and CDR2 FQNNGV. J was trimmed by 3 bases and V by 5 bases; bases with no gene match: 9.

This clonotype has ten or more counts. CDR3 nucleotide sequence: TGTGCCAGCAGTCATATCTGGGAGAACTATGGCTACACCTTC. It codes for CASSHIWENYGYTF. The genes are TRBV7-9 and TRBJ1-2, with no clear D. V lost 6 bases and J 2 bases, leaving 13 bases between the germline ends. CDR3 length equals 14 residues. Germline values: CDR1 SEHNR, CDR2 FQNEAQ (reference sequence).

This chain links TRBV7-8 with TRBJ1-4, with 7 bases matching TRBD1. This CDR3 spans 14 amino acids. J lost 6 bases, V lost 3 bases, and 4 bases had no gene match. Germline V lookup: CDR1 SGHVS, CDR2 FQNEAQ. The CDR3 DNA is TGTGCCAGCAGCTTTACAGGGGAGGATGAAAAACTGTTTTTT. This encodes CASSFTGEDEKLFF.

This chain connects TRBV6-6 to TRBJ2-3; 13 bases are shared with TRBD2. CDR1 is MNHNY and CDR2 is SVGAGI in the germline V gene (reference sequence). The junction had 6 bases not matched to a gene; V was cut back by 0 bases and J by 15 bases. CDR3 length equals 14 residues. Here the CDR3 DNA reads TGTGCCAGCAGTTACTCCGGACTAGCGGGAGATCGCTATTTT. Translated, it gives CASSYSGLAGDRYF.

The sample holds a few counts of this clonotype. V usage is TRBV12-3 or TRBV12-4 and J usage is TRBJ1-5; a possible D gene is TRBD1 (6 bases). V was pared by 7 bases and J by 6 bases, with 16 bases between. The CDR3 runs to 14 residues. Written as DNA, the CDR3 is TGTGCCAGCACCTCGGAGGGGGGCAGTCAGCCCCAGCATTTT. Its translation is CASTSEGGSQPQHF.

This sequence joins TRBV4-1 and TRBJ1-2, with 11 bases that match TRBD1. The CDR3 covers 17 residues. After removal of 0 bases from V and 8 bases from J, the junction contained 11 bases not matched to a gene. Germline loops: CDR1 MGHRA, CDR2 YSYEKL. The CDR3: CASSQEEGWTGGGGYTF. CDR3 DNA: TGCGCCAGCAGCCAAGAAGAGGGATGGACAGGGGGCGGCGGCTACACCTTC.

The chain links TRBV6-6 to TRBJ2-3; no definite D call. The CDR3 length is 13 residues. Germline-derived CDR1 and CDR2 are MNHNY and SVGAGI (reference sequence). The V gene lost 9 bases and the J gene lost 2 bases, with 12 bases spanning the gap. CDR3 coding DNA: TGTGCCAGTCGAACTACATCCACAGATACGCAGTATTTT. This encodes CASRTTSTDTQYF.

This chain joins TRBV6-2 or TRBV6-3 and TRBJ2-1, with D maybe TRBD1 (6 bases). V was trimmed by 10 bases and J by 12 bases, leaving 25 bases between them. The CDR3 loop spans 14 amino acids. Germline V lookup: CDR1 MNHEY, CDR2 SVGEGT. CDR3 nucleotides: TGTGCCACCTTGGACAGCTCCCCCCGAAGTACGCAGTTCTTC. Protein product: CATLDSSPRSTQFF.